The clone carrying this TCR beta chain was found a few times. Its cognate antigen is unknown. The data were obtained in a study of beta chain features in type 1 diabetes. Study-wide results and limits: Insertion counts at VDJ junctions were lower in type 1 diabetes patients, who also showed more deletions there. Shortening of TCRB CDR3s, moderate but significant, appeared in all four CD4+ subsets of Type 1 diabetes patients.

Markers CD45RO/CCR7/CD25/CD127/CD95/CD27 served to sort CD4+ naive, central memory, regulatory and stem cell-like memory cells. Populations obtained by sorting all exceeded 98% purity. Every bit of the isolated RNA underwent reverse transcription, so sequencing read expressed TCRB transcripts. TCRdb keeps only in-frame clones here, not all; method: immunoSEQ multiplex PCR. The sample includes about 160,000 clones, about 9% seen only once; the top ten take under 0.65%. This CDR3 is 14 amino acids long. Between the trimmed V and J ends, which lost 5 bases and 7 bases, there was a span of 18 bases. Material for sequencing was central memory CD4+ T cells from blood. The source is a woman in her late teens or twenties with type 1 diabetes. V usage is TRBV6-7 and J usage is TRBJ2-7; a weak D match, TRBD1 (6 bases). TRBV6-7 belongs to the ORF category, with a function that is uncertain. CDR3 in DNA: TGTGCCAGCAGTCCTCCGGGACAACCAGGGGAGCAGTACTTC. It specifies CASSPPGQPGEQYF.